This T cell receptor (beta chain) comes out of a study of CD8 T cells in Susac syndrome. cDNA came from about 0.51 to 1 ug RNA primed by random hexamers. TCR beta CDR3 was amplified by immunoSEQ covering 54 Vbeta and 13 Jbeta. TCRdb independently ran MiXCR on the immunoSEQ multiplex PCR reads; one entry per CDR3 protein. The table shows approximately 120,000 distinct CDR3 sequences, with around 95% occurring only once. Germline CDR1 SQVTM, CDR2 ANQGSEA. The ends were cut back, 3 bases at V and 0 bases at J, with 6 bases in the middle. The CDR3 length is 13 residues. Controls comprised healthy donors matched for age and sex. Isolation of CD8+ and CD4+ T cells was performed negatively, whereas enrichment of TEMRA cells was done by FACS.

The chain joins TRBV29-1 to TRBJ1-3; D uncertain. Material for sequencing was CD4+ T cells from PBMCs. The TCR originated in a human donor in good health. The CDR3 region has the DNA TGCAGCGTTGATCGCTTCTCTGGAAACACCATATATTTT. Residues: CSVDRFSGNTIYF.